What follows are 2 T cell receptor beta chains derived from one specimen sequenced in a study of blood T cells in healthy people across ages. Through a sample-barcoded 5' primer and a J-beta primer mix, a second PCR was run for roughly 6 to 11 cycles. TCRdb redid the calling of the 5' RACE reads with MiXCR, one entry per CDR3 protein. In the table there are roughly 1.6 million distinct CDR3 sequences, about 32% of which are singletons. Material for sequencing was blood. Receptor source: a woman aged 25-40 years in good health.

This clonotype was recorded many times. The chain combines TRBV12-3 or TRBV12-4 with TRBJ2-1; the match to TRBD2 covers 9 bases. This CDR3 has 12 amino acids. J was trimmed by 7 bases and V by 8 bases; bases with no gene match: 3. The CDR3 sequence is CASGREGNEQFF. DNA of the CDR3: TGTGCCAGCGGGCGGGAGGGAAATGAGCAGTTCTTC.

In this sample, this clonotype turned up a few times. The rearrangement joins TRBV11-2 to TRBJ2-5; TRBD1 is a possible D gene (6 bases). The ends were cut back, 5 bases at V and 3 bases at J, with 10 bases in the middle. The CDR3 is 13 amino acids. Germline assignment: CDR1 SGHAT and CDR2 FQNNGV. The CDR3 region has the DNA TGTGCCAGCAGCCCCGGACAGAAAGAGACCCAGTACTTC. Protein product: CASSPGQKETQYF.